This T cell receptor (beta chain) was recorded in a study of read filtering for tumor transcriptome and immune sequencing. The CDR3 extends over 14 amino acids. The V segment lost 2 bases and the J segment 4 bases; nucleotides outside the gene matches: 1. CDR1 and CDR2 (germline): DFQATT, SNEGSKA (reference sequence). This library used 300 to 500 ng RNA and molecular barcoded adaptors spanning alpha/delta and beta/gamma chains. TCRdb processed the reads anew with MiXCR; each CDR3 protein has one entry. The sample lists roughly 68,000 distinct CDR3 sequences; 14% were seen once. The chain uses TRBV20-1 and TRBJ2-1; 11 nucleotides match TRBD2. This TCR was sampled from a donor aged 40 or older with multiple myeloma. Specimen: a population of CD138-negative cells sorted from bone marrow. CDR3 nucleotides: TGCAGTGCTAGAACTAGCGGGGGATACAATGAGCAGTTCTTC. Translating gives CSARTSGGYNEQFF.